This record concerns one T cell receptor beta chain sequence. This sample is drawn from a study of blood T cell repertoires in COVID-19. Study-wide context: Acute-phase and convalescent COVID-19 samples originated in the United States, Italy and Spain. Nucleic acid was either cDNA or gDNA, and it came from T cells, B-cell-depleted T cells, or PBMCs.

As originally analysed: Amplifying reference gene primers gave estimates of nucleated cell counts. Generated by immunoSEQ multiplex PCR, the TCRdb table keeps only in-frame clones and is missing some. V, J and clone size derive from that table, while D and trimming were established from the DNA sequence. The sample contains about 210,000 clones, about four fifths of which appear only once. J gave up 8 bases and V 1 base, and 3 bases lay outside the gene matches. The germline V gene encodes CDR1 LNHDA and CDR2 SQIVND (reference sequence). This CDR3 region has 14 residues. This sequence joins TRBV19 and TRBJ1-1, with TRBD1 matching over 11 bases. The sample consisted of peripheral blood. The source of this sequence is a woman aged 40 to 50 with acute or convalescent COVID-19. CDR3 amino acids: CASSIGTGGAEAFF. The CDR3 nucleotides read TGTGCCAGTAGTATAGGGACAGGGGGCGCGGAAGCTTTCTTT.